The clone carrying this T cell receptor (beta chain) has only one observation. These data originate in a study of blood T cell repertoires in COVID-19. The CDR3 has 15 amino acids. Germline V lookup: CDR1 KGHDR, CDR2 SFDVKD. Germline trimming cut 5 bases from V and 0 bases from J; bases unmatched to any gene: 4. Sequencing used immunoSEQ multiplex PCR; TCRdb keeps in-frame clones, though not all of them. Altogether 85,000 to 130,000 clones are present, roughly 92% being singletons, with the ten largest covering 5.7%. This sequence originates from a man aged 65-85 years with acute or convalescent COVID-19. This chain connects TRBV24-1 to TRBJ2-3, with TRBD1 matching over 7 bases. The sequenced sample was peripheral blood. CDR3: CATSVGTASTDTQYF. As DNA, the CDR3 is TGTGCCACCAGTGTCGGGACAGCTAGCACAGATACGCAGTATTTT.